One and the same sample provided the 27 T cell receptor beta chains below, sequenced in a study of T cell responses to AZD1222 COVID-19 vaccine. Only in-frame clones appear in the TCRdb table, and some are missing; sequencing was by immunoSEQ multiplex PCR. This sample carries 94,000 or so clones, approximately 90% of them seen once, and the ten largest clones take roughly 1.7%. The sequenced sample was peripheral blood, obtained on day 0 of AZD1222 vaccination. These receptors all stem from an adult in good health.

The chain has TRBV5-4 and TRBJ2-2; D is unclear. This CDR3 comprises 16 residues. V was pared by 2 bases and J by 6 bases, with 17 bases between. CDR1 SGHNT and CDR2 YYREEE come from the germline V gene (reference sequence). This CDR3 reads CASSFWGLRGPGELFF. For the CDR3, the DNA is TGTGCCAGCAGCTTTTGGGGTTTAAGAGGTCCCGGGGAGCTGTTTTTT.

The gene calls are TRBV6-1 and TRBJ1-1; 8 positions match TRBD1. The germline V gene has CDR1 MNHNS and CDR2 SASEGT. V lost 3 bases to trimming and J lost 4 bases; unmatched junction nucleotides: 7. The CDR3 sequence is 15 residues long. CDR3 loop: CASSEGRTGTTEAFF. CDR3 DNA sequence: TGTGCCAGCAGTGAGGGGCGGACAGGGACCACTGAAGCTTTCTTT.

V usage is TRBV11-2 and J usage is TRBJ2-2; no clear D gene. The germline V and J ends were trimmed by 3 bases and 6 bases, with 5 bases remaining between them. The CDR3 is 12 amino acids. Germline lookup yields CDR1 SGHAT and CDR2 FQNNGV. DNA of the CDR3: TGTGCCAGCAGCTTTGGGTCCGGGGAGCTGTTTTTT. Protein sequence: CASSFGSGELFF. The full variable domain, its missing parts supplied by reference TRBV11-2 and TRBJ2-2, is EAGVAQSPRYKIIEKRQSVAFWCNPISGHATLYWYQQILGQGPKLLIQFQNNGVVDDSQLPKDRFSAERLKGVDSTLKIQPAKLEDSAVYLCASSFGSGELFFGEGSRLTVL.

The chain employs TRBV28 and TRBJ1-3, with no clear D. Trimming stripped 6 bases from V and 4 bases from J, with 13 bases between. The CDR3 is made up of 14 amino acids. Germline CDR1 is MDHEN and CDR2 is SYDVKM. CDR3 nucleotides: TGTGCCAGCAGGGGTGATCTGAGCGGAAACACCATATATTTT. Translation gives CASRGDLSGNTIYF.

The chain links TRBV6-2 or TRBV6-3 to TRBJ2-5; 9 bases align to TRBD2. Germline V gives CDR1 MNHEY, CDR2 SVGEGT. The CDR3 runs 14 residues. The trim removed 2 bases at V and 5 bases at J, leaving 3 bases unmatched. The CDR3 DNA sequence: TGTGCCAGCAGTTACGCGGGGGGGAGGGAGACCCAGTACTTC. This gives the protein CASSYAGGRETQYF.

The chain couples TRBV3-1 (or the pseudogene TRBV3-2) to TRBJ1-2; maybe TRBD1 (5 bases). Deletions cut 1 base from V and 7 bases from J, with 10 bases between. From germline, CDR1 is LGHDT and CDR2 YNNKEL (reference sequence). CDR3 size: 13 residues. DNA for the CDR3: TGTGCCAGCAGCCAAGGGGCAGGGTTTGGCTACACCTTC. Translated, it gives CASSQGAGFGYTF.

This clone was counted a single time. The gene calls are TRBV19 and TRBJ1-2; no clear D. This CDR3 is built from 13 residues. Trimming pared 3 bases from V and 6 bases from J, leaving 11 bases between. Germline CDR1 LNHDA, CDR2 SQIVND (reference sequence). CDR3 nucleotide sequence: TGTGCCAGTAGTATTTGGTCCGGGAATGGCTACACCTTC. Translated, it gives CASSIWSGNGYTF.

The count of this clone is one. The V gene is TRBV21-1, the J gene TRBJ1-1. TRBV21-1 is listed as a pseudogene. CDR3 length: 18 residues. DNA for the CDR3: TGTGCCAGCAGCAAGGGACCCGATACAAGGGTTTCCAACACTGAAGCTTTCTTT. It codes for CASSKGPDTRVSNTEAFF.

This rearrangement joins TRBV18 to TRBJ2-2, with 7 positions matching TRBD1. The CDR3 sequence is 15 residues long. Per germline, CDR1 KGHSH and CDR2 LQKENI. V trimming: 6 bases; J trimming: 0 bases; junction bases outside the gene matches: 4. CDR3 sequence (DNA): TGTGCCAGCTCGCAGGGACAGACGAACACCGGGGAGCTGTTTTTT. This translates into CASSQGQTNTGELFF.

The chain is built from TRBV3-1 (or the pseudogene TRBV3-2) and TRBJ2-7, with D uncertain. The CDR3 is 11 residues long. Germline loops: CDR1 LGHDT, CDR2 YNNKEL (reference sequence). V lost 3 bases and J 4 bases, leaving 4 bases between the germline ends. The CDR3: CASSHVYEQYF. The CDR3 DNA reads TGTGCCAGCAGCCATGTGTACGAGCAGTACTTC.

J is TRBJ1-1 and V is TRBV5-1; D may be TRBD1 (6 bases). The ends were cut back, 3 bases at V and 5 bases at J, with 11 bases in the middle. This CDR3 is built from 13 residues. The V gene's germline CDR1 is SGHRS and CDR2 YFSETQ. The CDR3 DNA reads TGCGCCAGCAGCTCAGCAGGGGCGACTGAAGCTTTCTTT. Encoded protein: CASSSAGATEAFF.

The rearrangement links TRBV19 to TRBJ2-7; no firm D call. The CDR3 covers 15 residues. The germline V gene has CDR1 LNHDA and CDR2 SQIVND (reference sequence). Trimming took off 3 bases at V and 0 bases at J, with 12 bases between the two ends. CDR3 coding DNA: TGTGCCAGTAGTATGGCAGGATTTAACTCCTACGAGCAGTACTTC. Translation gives CASSMAGFNSYEQYF.

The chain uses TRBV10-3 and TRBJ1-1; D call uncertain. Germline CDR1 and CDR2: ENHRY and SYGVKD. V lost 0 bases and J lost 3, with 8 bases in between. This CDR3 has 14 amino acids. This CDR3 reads CAISESSEYTEAFF. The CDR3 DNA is TGTGCCATCAGTGAGTCCTCGGAGTACACTGAAGCTTTCTTT.

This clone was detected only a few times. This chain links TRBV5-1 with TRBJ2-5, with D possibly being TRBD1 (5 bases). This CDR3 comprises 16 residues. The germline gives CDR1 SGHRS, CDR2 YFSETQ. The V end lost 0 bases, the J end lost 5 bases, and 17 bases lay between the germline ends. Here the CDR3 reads CASSLGSGQGYETQYF. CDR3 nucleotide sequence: TGCGCCAGCAGCTTGGGCTCAGGGCAGGGCTACGAGACCCAGTACTTC. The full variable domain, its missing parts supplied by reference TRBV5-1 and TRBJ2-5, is KAGVTQTPRYLIKTRGQQVTLSCSPISGHRSVSWYQQTPGQGLQFLFEYFSETQRNKGNFPGRFSGRQFSNSRSEMNVSTLELGDSALYLCASSLGSGQGYETQYFGPGTRLLVL.

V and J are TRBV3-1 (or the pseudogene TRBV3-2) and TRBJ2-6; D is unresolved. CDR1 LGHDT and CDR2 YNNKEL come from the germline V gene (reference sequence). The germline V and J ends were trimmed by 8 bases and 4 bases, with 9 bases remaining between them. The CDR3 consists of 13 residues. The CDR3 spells CASQGLGANVLTF. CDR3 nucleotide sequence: TGTGCCAGCCAAGGTCTAGGGGCCAACGTCCTGACTTTC.

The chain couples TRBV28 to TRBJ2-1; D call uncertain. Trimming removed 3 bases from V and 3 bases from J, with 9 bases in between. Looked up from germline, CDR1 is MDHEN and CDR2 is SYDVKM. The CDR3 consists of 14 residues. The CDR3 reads CASSFRPGYNEQFF. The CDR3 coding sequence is TGTGCCAGCAGTTTCCGCCCAGGCTACAATGAGCAGTTCTTC.

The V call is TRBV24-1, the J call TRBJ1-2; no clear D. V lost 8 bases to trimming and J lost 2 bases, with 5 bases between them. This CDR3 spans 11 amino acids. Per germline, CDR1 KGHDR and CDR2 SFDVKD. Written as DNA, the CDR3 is TGTGCCACCAAAGTAAACTATGGCTACACCTTC. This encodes CATKVNYGYTF.

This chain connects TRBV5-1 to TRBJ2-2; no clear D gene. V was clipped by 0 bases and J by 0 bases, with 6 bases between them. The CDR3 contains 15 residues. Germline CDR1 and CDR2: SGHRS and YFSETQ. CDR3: CASSLDSANTGELFF. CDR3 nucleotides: TGCGCCAGCAGCTTGGATTCGGCGAACACCGGGGAGCTGTTTTTT.

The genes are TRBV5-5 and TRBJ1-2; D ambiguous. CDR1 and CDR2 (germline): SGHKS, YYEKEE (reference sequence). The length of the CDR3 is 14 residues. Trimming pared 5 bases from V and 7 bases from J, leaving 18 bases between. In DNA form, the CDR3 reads TGTGCCAGCAGGGGATCGGGCACACGGCCTGGCTACACCTTC. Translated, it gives CASRGSGTRPGYTF.

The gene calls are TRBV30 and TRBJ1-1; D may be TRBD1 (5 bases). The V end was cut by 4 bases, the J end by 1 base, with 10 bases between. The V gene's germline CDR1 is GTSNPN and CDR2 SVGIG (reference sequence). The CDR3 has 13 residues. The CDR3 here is CAWTRQPNTEAFF. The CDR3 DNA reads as TGTGCCTGGACCAGACAGCCGAACACTGAAGCTTTCTTT. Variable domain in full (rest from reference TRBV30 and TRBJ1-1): SQTIHQWPATLVQPVGSPLSLECTVEGTSNPNLYWYRQAAGRGLQLLFYSVGIGQISSEVPQNLSASRPQDRQFILSSKKLLLSDSGFYLCAWTRQPNTEAFFGQGTRLTVV.

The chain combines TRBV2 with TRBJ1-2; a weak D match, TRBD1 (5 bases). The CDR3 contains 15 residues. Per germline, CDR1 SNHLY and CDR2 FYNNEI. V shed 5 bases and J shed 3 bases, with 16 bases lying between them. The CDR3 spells CASSSPGGRDYGYTF. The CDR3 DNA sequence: TGTGCCAGCAGTTCCCCGGGGGGTCGGGACTATGGCTACACCTTC.

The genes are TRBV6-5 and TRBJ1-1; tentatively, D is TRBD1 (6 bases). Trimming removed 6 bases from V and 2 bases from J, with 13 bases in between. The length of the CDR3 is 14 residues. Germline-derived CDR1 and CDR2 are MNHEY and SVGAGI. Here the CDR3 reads CASRTDRTNTEAFF. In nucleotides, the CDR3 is TGTGCCAGCAGAACTGACAGGACAAACACTGAAGCTTTCTTT.

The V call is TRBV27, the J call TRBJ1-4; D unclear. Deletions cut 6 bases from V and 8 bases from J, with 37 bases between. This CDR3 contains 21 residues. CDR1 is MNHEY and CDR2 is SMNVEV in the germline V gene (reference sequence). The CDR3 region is CASSHIPSSQISFNYPEKLFF. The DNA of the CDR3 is TGTGCCAGCAGCCATATCCCAAGTAGCCAAATAAGTTTCAACTACCCCGAAAAACTGTTTTTT.

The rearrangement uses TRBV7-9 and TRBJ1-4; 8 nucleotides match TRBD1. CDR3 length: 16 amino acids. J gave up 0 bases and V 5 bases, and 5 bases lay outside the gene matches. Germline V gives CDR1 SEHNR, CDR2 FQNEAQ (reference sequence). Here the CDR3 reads CASSDDRGATNEKLFF. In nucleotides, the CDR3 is TGTGCCAGCAGCGATGACAGGGGAGCAACTAATGAAAAACTGTTTTTT. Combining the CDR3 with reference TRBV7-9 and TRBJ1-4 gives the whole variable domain DTGVSQNPRHKITKRGQNVTFRCDPISEHNRLYWYRQTLGQGPEFLTYFQNEAQLEKSRLLSDRFSAERPKGSFSTLEIQRTEQGDSAMYLCASSDDRGATNEKLFFGSGTQLSVL.

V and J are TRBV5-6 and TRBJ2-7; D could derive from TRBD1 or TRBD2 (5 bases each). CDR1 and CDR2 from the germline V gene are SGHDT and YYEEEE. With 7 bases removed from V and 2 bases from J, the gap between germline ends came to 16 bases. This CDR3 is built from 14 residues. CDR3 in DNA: TGTGCCAGCGCATGGGACCTTTCCACCTACGAGCAGTACTTC. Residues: CASAWDLSTYEQYF. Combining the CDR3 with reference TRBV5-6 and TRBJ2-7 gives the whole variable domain DAGVTQSPTHLIKTRGQQVTLRCSPKSGHDTVSWYQQALGQGPQFIFQYYEEEERQRGNFPDRFSGHQFPNYSSELNVNALLLGDSALYLCASAWDLSTYEQYFGPGTRLTVT.

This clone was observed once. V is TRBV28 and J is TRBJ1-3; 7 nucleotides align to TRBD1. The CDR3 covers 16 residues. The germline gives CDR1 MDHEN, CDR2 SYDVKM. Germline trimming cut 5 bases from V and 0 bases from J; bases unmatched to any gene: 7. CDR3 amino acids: CASSPPGQLSGNTIYF. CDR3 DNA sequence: TGTGCCAGCAGTCCACCGGGACAGCTCTCTGGAAACACCATATATTTT.

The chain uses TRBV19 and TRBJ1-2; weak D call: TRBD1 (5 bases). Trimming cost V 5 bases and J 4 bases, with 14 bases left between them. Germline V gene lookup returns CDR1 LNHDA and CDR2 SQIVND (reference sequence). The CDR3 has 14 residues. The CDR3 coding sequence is TGTGCCAGTAGTCCCCGCTTTAGGGGCTATGGCTACACCTTC. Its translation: CASSPRFRGYGYTF.